The 9 T cell receptor beta chains below all came from one sample that was sequenced in a study of cytomegalovirus exposure and HLA in healthy donors. The PCR contained 60 Vbeta and 13 Jbeta primers. Using immunoSEQ multiplex PCR, the repertoire was profiled, and TCRdb retains in-frame clones only, with some absent. The table lists about 120,000 clones, about 74% of them singletons, with 2% to 3% in the top ten. The sample comprised PBMCs. Receptors were obtained from a female donor in good health and CMV-seronegative.

The V gene is TRBV5-1, the J gene TRBJ1-2, with 11 bases identical to TRBD1. V gave up 5 bases and J gave up 4 bases; unmatched junction bases: 4. The CDR3 length is 14 residues. Per germline, CDR1 SGHRS and CDR2 YFSETQ. CDR3 DNA sequence: TGCGCCAGCAGTATGGGACAGGGGGGCTATGGCTACACCTTC. This encodes CASSMGQGGYGYTF.

The rearrangement links TRBV6-5 to TRBJ2-1; weak D call: TRBD2 (5 bases). CDR3 length: 16 residues. Trimming took 0 bases from V and 8 from J, leaving 17 bases between them. CDR1 MNHEY and CDR2 SVGAGI come from the germline V gene. Here the CDR3 DNA reads TGTGCCAGCAGTTACTCGCCGCAGGATGTGCGGGATGAGCAGTTCTTC. Protein product: CASSYSPQDVRDEQFF.

The chain links TRBV11-2 to TRBJ1-2; 8 bases agree with TRBD1. The CDR3 is 13 residues long. The ends lost 5 bases at V and 4 bases at J; junction bases unmatched: 3. The V gene's germline CDR1 is SGHAT and CDR2 FQNNGV. The CDR3 protein is CASSPGTGYGYTF. The CDR3 coding sequence is TGTGCCAGCAGCCCCGGGACAGGCTATGGCTACACCTTC.

The chain couples TRBV10-3 to TRBJ2-3, with unresolved D. Looked up from germline, CDR1 is ENHRY and CDR2 is SYGVKD. The CDR3 length is 13 residues. V lost 4 bases to trimming and J lost 2 bases, with 7 bases between them. This CDR3 reads CAISVVFTDTQYF. The CDR3 region has the DNA TGTGCCATCAGTGTAGTATTCACAGATACGCAGTATTTT.

The CDR3 nucleotides are TGCAGCGTTGAAGGGCCCGGGGAGGGCTACACCTTC. Translating it yields CSVEGPGEGYTF. This chain uses TRBV29-1 with TRBJ1-2; D ambiguous. Trimming took 1 base from V and 8 from J, leaving 11 bases between them. This CDR3 has 12 amino acids. Germline CDR1 and CDR2: SQVTM and ANQGSEA.

Here the CDR3 reads CASRSRDRRYYEQYF. The DNA for the CDR3 is TGTGCCAGCCGCTCCCGGGACAGACGTTACTACGAGCAGTACTTC. The gene calls are TRBV6-1 and TRBJ2-7, with 7 bases aligning to TRBD1. CDR3 length: 15 amino acids. The germline CDR1 and CDR2 sequences are MNHNS and SASEGT. The trim removed 8 bases at V and 3 bases at J, leaving 13 bases unmatched.

The chain couples TRBV7-6 to TRBJ2-7; 7 positions agree with TRBD1. This CDR3 comprises 15 residues. V shed 5 bases and J 2 bases; nucleotides not matched to a gene: 9. Germline lookup yields CDR1 SGHVS and CDR2 FNYEAQ. The CDR3 DNA sequence: TGTGCCAGCAGCCCGGAGACAGGGAGCCCCTACGAGCAGTACTTC. This codes for CASSPETGSPYEQYF.

Points on this clone: At one end the junction does not follow the germline gene, possibly because of a read error. Other DNA sequences in this sample translate to the same CDR3. The chain uses TRBV28 and TRBJ2-4, with D perhaps matching TRBD2 (7 bases). The germline V gene has CDR1 MDHEN and CDR2 SYDVKM. This CDR3 comprises 16 residues. CDR3 protein: CASSSGGPLAKNIQYF. The CDR3, as DNA: TGCGCCAGCAGCTCCGGGGGGCCCCTAGCCAAAAACATTCAGTACTTC. Full variable domain (rest looked up from reference TRBV28 and TRBJ2-4): DVKVTQSSRYLVKRTGEKVFLECVQDMDHENMFWYRQDPGLGLRLIYFSYDVKMKEKGDIPEGYSVSREKKERFSLILESASTNQTSMYLCASSSGGPLAKNIQYFGAGTRLSVL.

V gene TRBV30 combines with J gene TRBJ2-2; the match to TRBD1 covers 7 bases. CDR1 is GTSNPN, CDR2 SVGIG, per germline (reference sequence). The CDR3 spans 14 residues. After removal of 2 bases from V and 3 bases from J, the junction contained 3 bases not matched to a gene. CDR3 region: CAWSQTGYTGELFF. For the CDR3, the DNA is TGTGCCTGGAGTCAGACAGGGTACACCGGGGAGCTGTTTTTT.